The sequence of this TCR beta chain was determined in a study of OX40 agonist ivuxolimab in advanced cancers. As to this clone: Its matching antigen is unknown.

Overall study results and limits: Antigen specificity remained undetermined for the expanded peripheral T cells.

Some clones are missing from TCRdb's copy, which holds only in-frame ones; the method was immunoSEQ multiplex PCR. Seen here are tens of thousands of clones, around 90% observed once, and the top ten hold around 7.4%. V gave up 0 bases and J gave up 2 bases; unmatched junction bases: 4. This CDR3 has 16 residues. Germline V gives CDR1 SGHDT, CDR2 YYEEEE. The sequenced sample was CD4+ or CD8+ T cells sorted from blood, obtained in a trial of the OX40 agonist ivuxolimab. This chain connects TRBV5-6 to TRBJ1-2; TRBD1 matches at 10 bases. This clonotype was sampled from an adult with an advanced solid tumor such as melanoma, head and neck, liver or kidney cancer. The CDR3 loop reads CASSLVPGQGNYGYTF. The CDR3 DNA reads as TGTGCCAGCAGCTTGGTACCGGGACAGGGGAACTATGGCTACACCTTC.